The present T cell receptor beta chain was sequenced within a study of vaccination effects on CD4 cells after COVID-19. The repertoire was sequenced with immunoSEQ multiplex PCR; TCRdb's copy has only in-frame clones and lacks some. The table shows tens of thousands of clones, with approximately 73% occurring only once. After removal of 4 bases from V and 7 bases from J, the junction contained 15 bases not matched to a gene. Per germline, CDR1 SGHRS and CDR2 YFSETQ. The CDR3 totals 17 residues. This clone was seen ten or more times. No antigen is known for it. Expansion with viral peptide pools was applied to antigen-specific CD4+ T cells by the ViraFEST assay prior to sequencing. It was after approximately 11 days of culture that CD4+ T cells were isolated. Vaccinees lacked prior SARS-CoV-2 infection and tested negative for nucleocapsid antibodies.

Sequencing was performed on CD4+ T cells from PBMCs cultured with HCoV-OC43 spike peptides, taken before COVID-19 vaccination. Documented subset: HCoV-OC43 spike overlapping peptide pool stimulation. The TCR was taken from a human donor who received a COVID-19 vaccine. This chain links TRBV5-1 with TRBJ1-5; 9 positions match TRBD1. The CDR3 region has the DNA TGCGCCAGCAGCGCCGGGCACAGGGGGCGCAGGAGACAGCCCCAGCATTTT. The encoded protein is CASSAGHRGRRRQPQHF.